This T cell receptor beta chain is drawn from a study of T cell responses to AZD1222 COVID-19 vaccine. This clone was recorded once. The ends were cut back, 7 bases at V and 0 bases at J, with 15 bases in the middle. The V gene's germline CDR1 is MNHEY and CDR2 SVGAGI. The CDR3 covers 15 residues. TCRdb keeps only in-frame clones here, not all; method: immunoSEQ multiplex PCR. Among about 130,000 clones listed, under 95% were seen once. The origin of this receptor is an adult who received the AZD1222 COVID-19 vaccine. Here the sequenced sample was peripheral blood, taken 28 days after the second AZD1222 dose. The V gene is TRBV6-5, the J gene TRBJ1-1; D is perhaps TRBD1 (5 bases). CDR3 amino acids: CASIPAVGLNTEAFF. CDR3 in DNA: TGTGCCAGCATCCCCGCGGTGGGGCTGAACACTGAAGCTTTCTTT.